This is a list of T cell receptor beta chains from one sample in a study of T cells in Graves' hyperthyroidism and ophthalmopathy. TCRdb re-analysed the multiplex PCR reads in MiXCR, keeping a single row per CDR3 protein. This table has some 490,000 distinct CDR3 sequences, roughly 23% appearing once. The specimen was blood. The receptors were sampled from an older woman with Graves' ophthalmopathy. CDR3s include the opening cysteine and the closing phenylalanine or tryptophan. Each record gives: CDR3 DNA, CDR3 protein, clone size, V gene, D gene, CDR3 length, J gene. A D gene is named only where the DNA matches it firmly. Clone size is shown for a subset of rows, as once, few, many or a class of expanded clone.

TGTGCCAGCAGCTTAACCCCCTTAGTAGCGGCCTCCTACAATGAGCAGTTCTTC | CASSLTPLVAASYNEQFF | - | TRBV7-8 | - | 18 | TRBJ2-1
TGCAGCGTTGACTTGGGGACTGAAGCTTTCTTT | CSVDLGTEAFF | - | TRBV29-1 | - | 11 | TRBJ1-1
TGTGCCAGCAGTAGGACAGGGAGCTCTGGAAACACCATATATTTT | CASSRTGSSGNTIYF | few | TRBV12-3/TRBV12-4 | TRBD1 | 15 | TRBJ1-3
TGTGCCAGCAGCTTACTCGGTCCCAATGAGCAGTTCTTC | CASSLLGPNEQFF | many | TRBV11-3 | - | 13 | TRBJ2-1
TGTGCTAGTGGCTCCCTGGGCAATCAGCCCCAGCATTTT | CASGSLGNQPQHF | few | TRBV12-5 | - | 13 | TRBJ1-5
TGTGCCAGCAGTTTACTGATAGCGGGAGCGGGAACCGGGGAGCTGTTTTTT | CASSLLIAGAGTGELFF | many | TRBV12-3/TRBV12-4 | TRBD2 | 17 | TRBJ2-2
TGCGCCAGCAGCTTAACTTTTTCGACGGGTTCCGAGCAGTACTTC | CASSLTFSTGSEQYF | medium-sized | TRBV5-1 | - | 15 | TRBJ2-7
TGTGCCAGCAGGTCGTGGACCATCATGGGGAACACTGAAGCTTTCTTT | CASRSWTIMGNTEAFF | few | TRBV7-9 | - | 16 | TRBJ1-1
TGTGCCAGCAGCCAATTCCAGTCGAACACTGAAGCTTTCTTT | CASSQFQSNTEAFF | - | TRBV14 | - | 14 | TRBJ1-1
TGTGCCAGTAGCCCCGGGACAACCTCCTACGAGCAGTACTTC | CASSPGTTSYEQYF | once | TRBV19 | - | 14 | TRBJ2-7
TGTGCCAGCAGGCCGGGGCGTCAGGGCGACGAGCAGTACTTC | CASRPGRQGDEQYF | many | TRBV2 | - | 14 | TRBJ2-7
TGCAGTGCGGGGGGCTACACCTTC | CSAGGYTF | few | TRBV20-1 | - | 8 | TRBJ1-2
TGTGCCAGCAGACGCCGGGACAGGGTGAGCGGGGAGCTGTTTTTT | CASRRRDRVSGELFF | few | TRBV6-1 | TRBD1 | 15 | TRBJ2-2
TGTGCCAGCAGCCACACAGGGATTGGAGAAAAACTGTTTTTT | CASSHTGIGEKLFF | - | TRBV3-1 | - | 14 | TRBJ1-4
TGTGCCAGCAGAAAGGGGGGGGTTGGAGGCTACACCTTC | CASRKGGVGGYTF | - | TRBV6-1 | - | 13 | TRBJ1-2
TGTGCCAGCAGTCCTAGGGACAGGGGAATCTATGGCTACACCTTC | CASSPRDRGIYGYTF | many | TRBV28 | TRBD1 | 15 | TRBJ1-2
TGTGCCAGCAGTACCCGGGACAGGGCAATCTTGGTAGCCGGGGAGCTGTTTTTT | CASSTRDRAILVAGELFF | many | TRBV12-3/TRBV12-4 | TRBD1 | 18 | TRBJ2-2
TGCAGTGCTAGTCTGGGACAGGCTGAAGCTTTCTTT | CSASLGQAEAFF | many | TRBV20-1 | TRBD1 | 12 | TRBJ1-1
TGTGCCAGCATCTCGGGGTTCACAGATACGCAGTATTTT | CASISGFTDTQYF | many | TRBV6-1 | - | 13 | TRBJ2-3
TGCAGCGTTGCCACGGGACATACTTACAATGAGCAGTTCTTC | CSVATGHTYNEQFF | few | TRBV29-1 | - | 14 | TRBJ2-1
TGCAGTGCTACTCCTACAGGAGGAGCTTTCTTT | CSATPTGGAFF | - | TRBV20-1 | - | 11 | TRBJ1-1
TGTGCCAGCAGCCCGGAGGTGACTAACTATGGCTACACCTTC | CASSPEVTNYGYTF | few | TRBV7-9 | - | 14 | TRBJ1-2
TGTGCCAGCAGCCGCGGACAGAAGGGGAACATTCAGTACTTC | CASSRGQKGNIQYF | many | TRBV28 | - | 14 | TRBJ2-4
TGTGCCAGCAGTTTGGGGGGGAACGTTAATTCACCCCTCCACTTT | CASSLGGNVNSPLHF | - | TRBV27 | - | 15 | TRBJ1-6
TGTGCCAGCACCTACGGGAGTTTTAGTGAAGCTTTCTTT | CASTYGSFSEAFF | - | TRBV12-3/TRBV12-4 | - | 13 | TRBJ1-1
TGTGCCAGCAGCTCGACAGGGGGCGCGGGCTATGGCTACACCTTC | CASSSTGGAGYGYTF | few | TRBV7-3 | TRBD1 | 15 | TRBJ1-2
TGCGCCAGCAGAAGAGACAGCGCCTCATCCTACGAGCAGTACTTC | CASRRDSASSYEQYF | few | TRBV5-1 | - | 15 | TRBJ2-7
TGTGCCAGCAGTTCCCCACAGGGGATCGTTACCACAGATACGCAGTATTTT | CASSSPQGIVTTDTQYF | few | TRBV6-2/TRBV6-3 | TRBD1 | 17 | TRBJ2-3
TGCAGTGCTAGGACAACAGATACGCAGTATTTT | CSARTTDTQYF | - | TRBV20-1 | - | 11 | TRBJ2-3
TGCAGTGCCCCCCGCCGGACAGGGGGTTATGGGACAGATACGCAGTATTTT | CSAPRRTGGYGTDTQYF | few | TRBV20-1 | TRBD1 | 17 | TRBJ2-3
TGTGCCAGCAGTTCGCCTACGGGGGGCAACACTGAAGCTTTCTTT | CASSSPTGGNTEAFF | few | TRBV6-1 | - | 15 | TRBJ1-1
TGTGCCAGCACCCTCGGCGGGAGTATAGCCAAAAACATTCAGTACTTC | CASTLGGSIAKNIQYF | - | TRBV7-9 | TRBD2 | 16 | TRBJ2-4
TGTGCCAGCAGCTCAAGACAGGGTAACGTCCTGACTTTC | CASSSRQGNVLTF | few | TRBV14 | TRBD1 | 13 | TRBJ2-6